These 12 T cell receptor beta chains originate from one sample sequenced in a study of blood T cell repertoires in COVID-19. Generated by immunoSEQ multiplex PCR, the TCRdb table keeps only in-frame clones and is missing some. The data show 110,000 or so clones, 85% seen once. Sequenced sample: peripheral blood. The origin of the receptors is a human donor in a cohort sampled during active COVID-19.

Here the CDR3 reads CASGLLYGYTF. CDR3 nucleotides: TGTGCCAGCGGGCTTCTTTATGGCTACACCTTC. The V and J genes are TRBV7-2 and TRBJ1-2, with D unclear. V was pared by 8 bases and J by 5 bases, with 9 bases between. The germline V gene has CDR1 SGHTA and CDR2 FQGNSA. The CDR3 has 11 amino acids. Together with reference TRBV7-2 and TRBJ1-2, the CDR3 gives the full variable domain: GAGVSQSPSNKVTEKGKDVELRCDPISGHTALYWYRQSLGQGLEFLIYFQGNSAPDKSGLPSDRFSAERTGGSVSTLTIQRTQQEDSAVYLCASGLLYGYTFGSGTRLTVV.

The chain links TRBV6-6 to TRBJ2-1; TRBD2 matches at 11 bases. This CDR3 is built from 16 residues. The junction had 3 bases not matched to a gene; V was cut back by 4 bases and J by 1 base. Per germline, CDR1 MNHNY and CDR2 SVGAGI (reference sequence). CDR3 sequence (DNA): TGTGCCAGCAGTTGGGGGACTAGCGGTTCCTACAATGAGCAGTTCTTC. Its protein product is CASSWGTSGSYNEQFF.

V and J are TRBV11-2 and TRBJ2-3, with D perhaps TRBD2 (5 bases). The CDR3 is 16 amino acids. Germline CDR1 SGHAT, CDR2 FQNNGV. V was shortened by 1 base and J by 2 bases, with 13 bases between the two germline ends. The CDR3 region has the DNA TGTGCCAGCAGCTTAGTAGGAGGCGGAAACACAGATACGCAGTATTTT. It codes for CASSLVGGGNTDTQYF.

V usage is TRBV9 and J usage is TRBJ2-1; 7 positions match TRBD1. Germline V gene sequence: CDR1 SGDLS, CDR2 YYNGEE. CDR3 size: 16 residues. With V trimmed by 2 bases and J by 7 bases, 12 bases remained unmatched. In nucleotides, the CDR3 is TGTGCCAGCAGCGTCCCAGCCGGGACAGCGCTTAATGAGCAGTTCTTC. It codes for CASSVPAGTALNEQFF.

The chain employs TRBV12-3 or TRBV12-4 and TRBJ2-4; D is uncertain. The CDR3 is 11 amino acids. V was trimmed by 3 bases and J by 12 bases, leaving 9 bases between them. As DNA, the CDR3 is TGTGCCAGCAGTTTTTCGGTTCATCAGTACTTC. It yields the protein CASSFSVHQYF.

A note on this clone: One end of the junction varies from germline; a read error may be responsible. The CDR3 nucleotides are TGCAGCGTCGAAGCAGGGGTAGGTGGCTACACCTTC. This sequence encodes CSVEAGVGGYTF. The V call is TRBV29-1, the J call TRBJ1-2; D may be TRBD1 (6 bases). The CDR3 extends over 12 amino acids. Germline V gene lookup returns CDR1 SQVTM and CDR2 ANQGSEA.

V is TRBV27 and J is TRBJ2-7; D unresolved. V shed 0 bases and J shed 1 base, with 7 bases lying between them. The germline V gene has CDR1 MNHEY and CDR2 SMNVEV (reference sequence). This CDR3 is built from 14 residues. CDR3 sequence: CASSLSYGSYEQYF. For the CDR3, the DNA is TGTGCCAGCAGTTTATCGTACGGTTCCTACGAGCAGTACTTC.

The DNA of the CDR3 is TGCGCCAGCAGCGCCTCCGTGACTAGCGGGGGGGCCGGTGAGCAGTTCTTC. Amino acid sequence: CASSASVTSGGAGEQFF. This chain uses TRBV5-1 with TRBJ2-1; TRBD2 aligns across 14 bases. Germline CDR1 reads SGHRS; CDR2 reads YFSETQ. The CDR3 consists of 17 residues. V dropped 4 bases and J dropped 9; count of bases not matched to a gene: 12. Drawing the rest from reference TRBV5-1 and TRBJ2-1, the complete variable domain is KAGVTQTPRYLIKTRGQQVTLSCSPISGHRSVSWYQQTPGQGLQFLFEYFSETQRNKGNFPGRFSGRQFSNSRSEMNVSTLELGDSALYLCASSASVTSGGAGEQFFGPGTRLTVL.

This sequence joins TRBV27 and TRBJ2-2; D perhaps matches TRBD1 (6 bases). The CDR3 is 15 residues long. Trimming stripped 4 bases from V and 0 bases from J, with 9 bases between. Germline assignment: CDR1 MNHEY and CDR2 SMNVEV (reference sequence). The CDR3 sequence: CASSSRQANTGELFF. CDR3 nucleotides: TGTGCCAGCAGTTCTAGACAGGCGAACACCGGGGAGCTGTTTTTT.

V and J are TRBV5-1 and TRBJ2-2, with D maybe TRBD2 (5 bases). Germline loops: CDR1 SGHRS, CDR2 YFSETQ. Trimming removed 2 bases at V and 2 bases at J, with 7 bases between. CDR3 length: 14 amino acids. CDR3 DNA sequence: TGCGCCAGCAGCTTAGGACTTAACACCGGGGAGCTGTTTTTT. This translates into CASSLGLNTGELFF.

The chain carries TRBV6-1 and TRBJ2-1; no clear D gene. The V and J ends lost 2 bases and 8 bases respectively, with 10 bases between them. CDR3 length equals 13 residues. From germline, CDR1 is MNHNS and CDR2 SASEGT. The CDR3 coding sequence is TGTGCCAGCAGTGAAATTTGGAGAGATGAGCAGTTCTTC. This codes for CASSEIWRDEQFF.

The chain employs TRBV6-1 and TRBJ2-3; D call uncertain. V lost 1 base to trimming and J lost 5 bases, with 10 bases between them. Germline CDR1 reads MNHNS; CDR2 reads SASEGT. The CDR3 length is 14 residues. CDR3 sequence (DNA): TGTGCCAGCAGTGAAGTGTGGAGTGGAGATACGCAGTATTTT. As protein: CASSEVWSGDTQYF.